Shown below are 16 T cell receptor beta chains from a single sample sequenced in a study of shared clonotypes between healthy human individuals. Clones were sequenced by immunoSEQ multiplex PCR, and TCRdb holds only the in-frame ones, with some missing. The repertoire holds over a million clones, with around 97% as singletons. Sequencing input: naive CD4+ T cells sorted from blood. Stated subset: CD45RA+ positively selected. These receptors all stem from a man aged 30 to 45 in good health.

In regard to this clone: Other DNA sequences in this specimen translate into the identical CDR3. V usage is TRBV30 and J usage is TRBJ2-5; D not resolved. Germline CDR1 and CDR2: GTSNPN and SVGIG (reference sequence). V was cut by 0 bases and J by 5 bases, with 4 bases left in between. CDR3 length: 11 amino acids. The CDR3 DNA is TGTGCCTGGAGTGTATCCGAGACCCAGTACTTC. Translating gives CAWSVSETQYF. The whole variable domain, remainder taken from reference TRBV30 and TRBJ2-5, is SQTIHQWPATLVQPVGSPLSLECTVEGTSNPNLYWYRQAAGRGLQLLFYSVGIGQISSEVPQNLSASRPQDRQFILSSKKLLLSDSGFYLCAWSVSETQYFGPGTRLLVL.

The V gene is TRBV9, the J gene TRBJ1-3, with D unresolved. Germline assignment: CDR1 SGDLS and CDR2 YYNGEE. CDR3 length: 15 residues. Between the trimmed V and J ends, which lost 0 bases and 0 bases, there was a span of 7 bases. The chain's CDR3 is CASSVDQTSGNTIYF. DNA for the CDR3: TGTGCCAGCAGCGTAGACCAGACCTCTGGAAACACCATATATTTT.

The rearrangement joins TRBV14 to TRBJ1-2, with D tentatively TRBD1 (5 bases). V was clipped by 2 bases and J by 7 bases, with 8 bases between them. This CDR3 is built from 12 residues. Germline lookup yields CDR1 SGHDN and CDR2 FVKESK. This CDR3 is CASSQIGAGYTF. In DNA, the CDR3 is TGTGCCAGCAGCCAAATAGGGGCTGGCTACACCTTC. Full variable domain (outside the CDR3, taken from reference TRBV14 and TRBJ1-2): EAGVTQFPSHSVIEKGQTVTLRCDPISGHDNLYWYRRVMGKEIKFLLHFVKESKQDESGMPNNRFLAERTGGTYSTLKVQPAELEDSGVYFCASSQIGAGYTFGSGTRLTVV.

The V and J genes are TRBV2 and TRBJ2-2; TRBD2 agrees at 7 bases. The CDR3 has 17 amino acids. The V gene's germline CDR1 is SNHLY and CDR2 FYNNEI. Trimming at V came to 6 bases and at J to 2 bases, leaving 12 bases not matched to a gene. The CDR3, as DNA: TGTGCCAGCAGAGGCGGGAGAGGATGGTTTAACACCGGGGAGCTGTTTTTT. Its translation is CASRGGRGWFNTGELFF.

The chain employs TRBV25-1 and TRBJ1-2, with a possible D match to TRBD1 (5 bases). Germline V gives CDR1 MGHDK, CDR2 SYGVNS. V lost 3 bases and J 7 bases, leaving 15 bases between the germline ends. The CDR3 is made up of 14 amino acids. In DNA, the CDR3 is TGTGCCAGCAGTGACCCATGGGGGGGTGGTGGCTACACCTTC. This gives the protein CASSDPWGGGGYTF.

This clone was counted a single time. The V gene is TRBV19, the J gene TRBJ1-1; D is unresolved. This CDR3 region has 11 residues. V was cut by 5 bases and J by 3 bases, with 4 bases left in between. Germline lookup yields CDR1 LNHDA and CDR2 SQIVND (reference sequence). CDR3 region: CASSGYTEAFF. CDR3 DNA sequence: TGTGCCAGTAGTGGGTACACTGAAGCTTTCTTT.

This clone showed up just a few times. The genes are TRBV28 and TRBJ1-2, with D possibly matching TRBD1 (6 bases). V shed 5 bases and J shed 2 bases, with 12 bases lying between them. This CDR3 is built from 14 residues. Germline V gene data show CDR1 as MDHEN and CDR2 as SYDVKM. The CDR3 DNA sequence: TGTGCCAGCAGTCGAGGGACATACAACTATGGCTACACCTTC. It specifies CASSRGTYNYGYTF.

This clone was observed once. The V gene is TRBV30, the J gene TRBJ2-7, with D uncertain. The CDR3 has 14 residues. The V gene lost 4 bases and the J gene lost 0 bases, with 13 bases spanning the gap. CDR1 and CDR2 from the germline V gene are GTSNPN and SVGIG (reference sequence). This CDR3 reads CAWTIDESSYEQYF. The DNA of the CDR3 is TGTGCCTGGACCATCGACGAGAGCTCCTACGAGCAGTACTTC. The variable domain in full, with the rest retrieved from reference TRBV30 and TRBJ2-7, is SQTIHQWPATLVQPVGSPLSLECTVEGTSNPNLYWYRQAAGRGLQLLFYSVGIGQISSEVPQNLSASRPQDRQFILSSKKLLLSDSGFYLCAWTIDESSYEQYFGPGTRLTVT.

This clone showed up just once. The rearrangement joins TRBV28 to TRBJ1-4; 9 positions agree with TRBD1. The CDR3 runs 16 residues. The V and J ends lost 6 bases and 4 bases, in that order; junction bases with no gene match: 9. CDR1 is MDHEN and CDR2 is SYDVKM in the germline V gene. In nucleotides, the CDR3 is TGTGCCAGCAGACTACAGGGGGCGGGTAGTAATGAAAAACTGTTTTTT. Its protein product is CASRLQGAGSNEKLFF.

This sequence joins TRBV19 and TRBJ2-7, with 7 bases fitting TRBD1. Germline loops: CDR1 LNHDA, CDR2 SQIVND (reference sequence). V shed 7 bases and J 2 bases; nucleotides not matched to a gene: 11. This CDR3 is 15 amino acids long. The CDR3 spells CASTSAGGPTYEQYF. CDR3 in DNA: TGTGCCAGTACCTCCGCAGGGGGTCCTACCTACGAGCAGTACTTC.

This clone was detected only a few times. The chain combines TRBV25-1 with TRBJ1-1, with D tentatively TRBD1 (6 bases). V lost 7 bases and J lost 6, with 9 bases in between. Germline assignment: CDR1 MGHDK and CDR2 SYGVNS. The CDR3 runs to 11 residues. The CDR3 sequence is CASTTGSEAFF. CDR3 sequence (DNA): TGTGCCAGCACTACAGGGTCTGAAGCTTTCTTT.

V is TRBV27 and J is TRBJ1-2, with D possibly being TRBD1 (6 bases). With 0 bases removed from V and 1 base from J, the gap between germline ends came to 9 bases. The CDR3 has 15 amino acids. From germline, CDR1 is MNHEY and CDR2 SMNVEV (reference sequence). The CDR3 region is CASSLSSGVNYGYTF. The DNA for the CDR3 is TGTGCCAGCAGTTTATCTTCAGGGGTTAACTATGGCTACACCTTC.

This clone appeared a single time. CDR3 loop: CASSGLAGYTGELFF. In DNA, the CDR3 is TGTGCCAGCAGTGGACTAGCGGGATACACCGGGGAGCTGTTTTTT. The rearrangement uses TRBV2 and TRBJ2-2; 11 nucleotides line up with TRBD2. The CDR3 contains 15 residues. CDR1 is SNHLY, CDR2 FYNNEI, per germline. The V gene end was trimmed by 4 bases and the J gene end by 3 bases; junction bases not matched to a gene: 1.

V gene TRBV30 combines with J gene TRBJ2-2, with D uncertain. Looked up from germline, CDR1 is GTSNPN and CDR2 is SVGIG (reference sequence). With 4 bases removed from V and 3 bases from J, the gap between germline ends came to 9 bases. The CDR3 is 13 amino acids. The CDR3 coding sequence is TGTGCCTGGAACGCTATCCACACCGGGGAGCTGTTTTTT. This translates into CAWNAIHTGELFF. The full variable domain, its missing parts supplied by reference TRBV30 and TRBJ2-2, is SQTIHQWPATLVQPVGSPLSLECTVEGTSNPNLYWYRQAAGRGLQLLFYSVGIGQISSEVPQNLSASRPQDRQFILSSKKLLLSDSGFYLCAWNAIHTGELFFGEGSRLTVL.

This chain joins TRBV7-2 and TRBJ2-1; no clear D. Germline loops: CDR1 SGHTA, CDR2 FQGNSA. Trimming pared 4 bases from V and 6 bases from J, leaving 7 bases between. The CDR3 is 12 residues long. DNA for the CDR3: TGTGCCAGCAGCTATTTCACCAATGAGCAGTTCTTC. Protein product: CASSYFTNEQFF.

This chain uses TRBV14 with TRBJ1-2; D unclear. Germline V gives CDR1 SGHDN, CDR2 FVKESK. This CDR3 comprises 13 residues. V gave up 0 bases and J gave up 4 bases, with 6 bases separating them. In DNA, the CDR3 is TGTGCCAGCAGCCAAGATCAAGTCTATGGCTACACCTTC. Translated: CASSQDQVYGYTF.